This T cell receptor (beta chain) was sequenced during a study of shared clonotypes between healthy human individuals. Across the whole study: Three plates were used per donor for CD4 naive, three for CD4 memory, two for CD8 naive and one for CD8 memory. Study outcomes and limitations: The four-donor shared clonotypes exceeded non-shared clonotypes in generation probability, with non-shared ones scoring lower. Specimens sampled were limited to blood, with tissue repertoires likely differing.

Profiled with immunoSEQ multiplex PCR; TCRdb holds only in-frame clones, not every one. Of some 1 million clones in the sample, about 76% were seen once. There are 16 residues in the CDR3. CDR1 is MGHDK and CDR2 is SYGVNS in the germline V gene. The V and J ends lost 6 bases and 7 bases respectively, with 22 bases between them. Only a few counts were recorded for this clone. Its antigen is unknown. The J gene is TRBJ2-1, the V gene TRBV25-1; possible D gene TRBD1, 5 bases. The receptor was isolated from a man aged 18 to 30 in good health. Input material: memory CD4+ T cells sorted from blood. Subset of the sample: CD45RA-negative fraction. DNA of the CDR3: TGTGCCAGCAGCCAACATACGGGCTCATACAGGAATGAGCAGTTCTTC. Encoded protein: CASSQHTGSYRNEQFF.